One and the same sample provided the 31 T cell receptor beta chains below, sequenced in a study of blood T cells in healthy people across ages. A second PCR of 7 to 11 cycles used a sample-barcoded 5' primer and a J-beta primer mix. TCRdb used MiXCR to reprocess the 5' RACE reads, holding one entry per CDR3 protein. The repertoire holds about 1,400,000 distinct CDR3 sequences, with 59% as singletons. Sample: blood. The receptors were gathered from a man younger than 30 in good health.

The chain has TRBV20-1 and TRBJ2-1; maybe TRBD2 (5 bases). The CDR3 spans 16 residues. Germline V CDR1 and CDR2: DFQATT, SNEGSKA (reference sequence). Trimming stripped 0 bases from V and 1 base from J, with 13 bases between. The CDR3 protein is CSARDPSRDSYNEQFF. In DNA, the CDR3 is TGCAGTGCTAGAGATCCGTCGAGGGATTCCTACAATGAGCAGTTCTTC.

The chain is built from TRBV6-1 and TRBJ1-2; TRBD1 might be the D (5 bases). Deletions cut 8 bases from V and 4 bases from J, with 20 bases between. The CDR3 loop spans 15 amino acids. CDR1 is MNHNS, CDR2 SASEGT, per germline. CDR3 amino acids: CASPRPPRQGYGYTF. The CDR3 nucleotides read TGTGCCAGCCCACGGCCCCCTCGGCAGGGCTATGGCTACACCTTC.

The V call is TRBV7-2, the J call TRBJ1-6; no definite D call. Germline V gives CDR1 SGHTA, CDR2 FQGNSA. This CDR3 is built from 14 residues. V lost 2 bases and J 9 bases, leaving 11 bases between the germline ends. Written as DNA, the CDR3 is TGTGCCAGCAGCTTACGAGGGTTCAGTTCACCCCTCCACTTT. Amino acid sequence: CASSLRGFSSPLHF.

The chain recombines TRBV7-9 with TRBJ2-7; 9 positions match TRBD1. The CDR3 runs to 15 residues. CDR1 is SEHNR, CDR2 FQNEAQ, per germline (reference sequence). V shed 7 bases and J 2 bases; nucleotides not matched to a gene: 9. As DNA, the CDR3 is TGTGCCAGCAACCAACTTGGGGACAGGGCCTACGAGCAGTACTTC. This codes for CASNQLGDRAYEQYF.

In its sample, this clonotype was seen a few times. The chain couples TRBV4-2 to TRBJ2-5, with 9 bases matching TRBD1. CDR1 is LGHNA and CDR2 is YNFKEQ in the germline V gene. There are 15 residues in the CDR3. V dropped 0 bases and J dropped 3; count of bases not matched to a gene: 2. This CDR3 reads CASSQEGDREETQYF. DNA of the CDR3: TGTGCCAGCAGCCAAGAGGGGGACAGGGAAGAGACCCAGTACTTC.

This clonotype turned up a few times. J is TRBJ2-1 and V is TRBV7-2; D gene ambiguous. The V gene's germline CDR1 is SGHTA and CDR2 FQGNSA. V was cut by 4 bases and J by 0 bases, with 10 bases left in between. The CDR3 is 15 amino acids. The CDR3 here is CASSSDLSSYNEQFF. In DNA form, the CDR3 reads TGTGCCAGCAGCTCTGACTTGAGCTCCTACAATGAGCAGTTCTTC.

The chain joins TRBV4-2 to TRBJ2-4; TRBD1 is a possible D gene (6 bases). The DNA end lines up better with TRBJ2-7; the J call may be wrong. This CDR3 has 16 amino acids. The germline V gene encodes CDR1 LGHNA and CDR2 YNFKEQ. The CDR3 nucleotides are TGTGCCAGCAGCCAAGAAGGAACAGGGTTCCCCTACGAGCAGTACTTC. Amino acid sequence: CASSQEGTGFPYEQYF.

The rearrangement joins TRBV12-3 or TRBV12-4 to TRBJ2-3, with TRBD2 matching over 15 bases. V lost 11 bases and J lost 0; bases outside the gene matches: 15. This CDR3 is 19 amino acids long. CDR3 DNA: TGTGCCTCGTCGGGGACTAGCGGGAGGAAGGGAACTAGCACAGATACGCAGTATTTT. This sequence encodes CASSGTSGRKGTSTDTQYF.

This clonotype was seen a few times. The rearrangement links TRBV4-1 to TRBJ1-1; no definite D call. Trimming left V 1 base short and J 4 bases short, with 13 bases between. CDR3 length: 15 amino acids. Germline V gene data show CDR1 as MGHRA and CDR2 as YSYEKL. The CDR3 sequence is CASSQAPLMGTEAFF. The CDR3, as DNA: TGCGCCAGCAGCCAAGCCCCTCTCATGGGCACTGAAGCTTTCTTT.

The chain employs TRBV20-1 and TRBJ2-7; D perhaps matches TRBD1 (5 bases). The CDR3 covers 13 residues. Between the trimmed V and J ends, which lost 4 bases and 5 bases, there was a span of 15 bases. Germline values: CDR1 DFQATT, CDR2 SNEGSKA (reference sequence). The CDR3 nucleotides read TGCAGTGCTATGGAGATAGGGGTAGACGAGCAGTACTTC. It is translated as CSAMEIGVDEQYF.

This clonotype was seen a handful of times. The chain couples TRBV5-6 to TRBJ1-6; tentative D call: TRBD1 (5 bases). V was shortened by 4 bases and J by 9 bases, with 20 bases between the two germline ends. The CDR3 extends over 16 amino acids. In germline, CDR1 is SGHDT, CDR2 YYEEEE. For the CDR3, the DNA is TGTGCCAGCAGCCCCTGGATGGTGGGGGTAGGTTCACCCCTCCACTTT. Translated: CASSPWMVGVGSPLHF.

The V and J genes are TRBV27 and TRBJ2-7; D may be TRBD1 (6 bases). The CDR3 covers 15 residues. Germline CDR1 is MNHEY and CDR2 is SMNVEV (reference sequence). Deletions cut 3 bases from V and 2 bases from J, with 14 bases between. CDR3 in amino acids: CASSLGAEPTYEQYF. CDR3 coding DNA: TGTGCCAGCAGTTTGGGGGCAGAGCCCACCTACGAGCAGTACTTC.

This chain joins TRBV24-1 and TRBJ2-5; TRBD2 agrees at 11 bases. This CDR3 comprises 18 residues. Germline CDR1 KGHDR, CDR2 SFDVKD. J lost 2 bases, V lost 3 bases, and 10 bases had no gene match. CDR3 loop: CATSDPLTSGGTQETQYF. The CDR3 DNA follows: TGTGCCACCAGTGATCCTCTTACTAGCGGGGGAACTCAAGAGACCCAGTACTTC.

Only a few counts were recorded for this clonotype. V and J are TRBV20-1 and TRBJ2-2; 8 bases align to TRBD1. Germline V gives CDR1 DFQATT, CDR2 SNEGSKA (reference sequence). The CDR3 runs 14 residues. The V and J ends lost 6 bases and 6 bases, in that order; junction bases with no gene match: 9. CDR3 DNA sequence: TGCAGTGCCACCCAGGACAGGGTGGCCGGGGAGCTGTTTTTT. The encoded protein is CSATQDRVAGELFF.

This rearrangement joins TRBV14 to TRBJ2-1, with D perhaps TRBD1 or TRBD2 (5 bases each). Trimming shortened V by 2 bases and J by 5 bases, and 13 bases separated the two germline ends. CDR3 length: 15 residues. Germline lookup yields CDR1 SGHDN and CDR2 FVKESK. The DNA of the CDR3 is TGTGCCAGCAGCCAACCGGGACGCTACCACAATGAGCAGTTCTTC. Protein product: CASSQPGRYHNEQFF.

The chain couples TRBV23-1 to TRBJ1-2; D is undetermined. TRBV23-1 is an ORF, and what it does is uncertain. V lost 6 bases and J 4 bases, leaving 21 bases between the germline ends. The CDR3 extends over 16 amino acids. CDR3 bases: TGCGCCAGCAGGCATTCCCTAAGGAGCGTTCTCTATGGCTACACCTTC. Residues: CASRHSLRSVLYGYTF.

As concerns this clonotype: A read error may account for a junction end that differs from germline. The chain couples TRBV28 to TRBJ2-5; the D gene is possibly TRBD2 (5 bases). The end of the DNA aligns better with TRBJ2-7, so the J call may be wrong. The CDR3 has 14 residues. The V gene's germline CDR1 is MDHEN and CDR2 SYDVKM. The CDR3 coding sequence is TGTGCCGGCAGTTCCTCACTAGTTACCTACGAGCAGTACTTC. It encodes CAGSSSLVTYEQYF.

In the case of this clonotype: A read error may account for a junction end that differs from germline. The CDR3 DNA reads as TGTGCCAACAGTTTAGCCCGGACAGGTGTCGTAACCTACGAGCAGTACTTC. Its translation: CANSLARTGVVTYEQYF. The genes are TRBV12-3 or TRBV12-4 and TRBJ2-7; 7 bases line up with TRBD1. The CDR3 is 17 residues long.

DNA for the CDR3: TGTGCCAGCAGCCCCAGGAGTAACTCCTACAATGAGCAGTACTTC. It yields the protein CASSPRSNSYNEQYF. The V call is TRBV3-1, the J call TRBJ2-1, with D unresolved. The J call may be mistaken, given a closer DNA end match to TRBJ2-7. The CDR3 covers 15 residues. Germline CDR1 is LGHDT and CDR2 is YNNKEL (reference sequence).

This rearrangement joins TRBV10-3 to TRBJ1-5, with D possibly matching TRBD1 (5 bases). Germline CDR1 reads ENHRY; CDR2 reads SYGVKD. The CDR3 has 14 residues. The V end was cut by 2 bases, the J end by 7 bases, with 12 bases between. The CDR3 protein is CAISEGAQGQPQHF. CDR3 DNA: TGTGCCATCAGTGAGGGGGCCCAGGGACAGCCCCAGCATTTT.

This chain uses TRBV10-3 with TRBJ2-5; possible D gene TRBD2, 6 bases. The V and J ends lost 3 bases and 1 base respectively, with 24 bases between them. The length of the CDR3 is 19 residues. The germline CDR1 and CDR2 sequences are ENHRY and SYGVKD. The CDR3 loop reads CAISDVEGLSRVPQETQYF. The CDR3 DNA reads TGTGCCATCAGTGATGTGGAGGGACTGAGCCGGGTCCCCCAAGAGACCCAGTACTTC.

V is TRBV30 and J is TRBJ2-1; D is undetermined. V was pared by 0 bases and J by 9 bases, with 6 bases between. Germline CDR1 GTSNPN, CDR2 SVGIG (reference sequence). This CDR3 spans 11 amino acids. Here the CDR3 reads CAWSVQVEQFF. CDR3 in DNA: TGTGCCTGGAGTGTTCAGGTTGAGCAGTTCTTC.

CDR3: CASSLAGRGPGYTF. CDR3 DNA: TGTGCCAGCAGCTTAGCGGGCAGGGGGCCGGGCTACACCTTC. The chain recombines TRBV7-2 with TRBJ1-2; 8 bases line up with TRBD1. Per the germline V gene, CDR1 is SGHTA and CDR2 is FQGNSA. The J segment lost 8 bases and the V segment lost 0 bases, leaving 5 bases of the junction unmatched. The CDR3 runs 14 residues.

This clonotype was picked up a small number of times. The chain has TRBV20-1 and TRBJ1-2; D is unresolved. CDR1 is DFQATT and CDR2 is SNEGSKA in the germline V gene (reference sequence). The CDR3 length is 13 residues. Between the trimmed V and J ends, which lost 0 bases and 4 bases, there was a span of 9 bases. The CDR3 is CSARDGLIYGYTF. In DNA, the CDR3 is TGCAGTGCTAGAGATGGGCTGATCTATGGCTACACCTTC.

The chain links TRBV15 to TRBJ2-3, with 12 bases matching TRBD2. With V trimmed by 5 bases and J by 3 bases, 9 bases remained unmatched. The V gene's germline CDR1 is LNHNV and CDR2 YYDKDF (reference sequence). The CDR3 consists of 17 residues. CDR3 coding DNA: TGTGCCACCAGCTCGCCCCTCCTAGCGGGGGGGACAGATACGCAGTATTTT. Residues: CATSSPLLAGGTDTQYF.

A few counts support this clonotype. The rearrangement links TRBV14 to TRBJ2-7; TRBD1 matches 8 bases. V shed 4 bases and J 4 bases; nucleotides not matched to a gene: 9. Germline V CDR1 and CDR2: SGHDN, FVKESK. This CDR3 comprises 15 residues. The CDR3 DNA is TGTGCCAGCAGCCCACATGGACAGGGTTTATACGAGCAGTACTTC. It yields the protein CASSPHGQGLYEQYF.

V and J are TRBV4-1 and TRBJ1-3; a possible D gene is TRBD1 (6 bases). The germline gives CDR1 MGHRA, CDR2 YSYEKL. This CDR3 is built from 16 residues. The ends were cut back, 4 bases at V and 2 bases at J, with 15 bases in the middle. DNA for the CDR3: TGCGCCAGCAGCCCGCGCCCCGGGACAACTGGAAACACCATATATTTT. It translates to CASSPRPGTTGNTIYF.

The CDR3 DNA reads as TGCAGCGTTGTACCCCGGGGGGCTATCAATGAGCAGTTCTTC. As protein: CSVVPRGAINEQFF. This sequence joins TRBV29-1 and TRBJ2-1; tentatively, D is TRBD2 (7 bases). Trimming removed 4 bases at V and 6 bases at J, with 16 bases between. Germline-derived CDR1 and CDR2 are SQVTM and ANQGSEA. CDR3 length: 14 amino acids.

This rearrangement joins TRBV20-1 to TRBJ2-1; D may be TRBD1 or TRBD2 (5 bases each). The CDR3 length is 15 residues. Germline V CDR1 and CDR2: DFQATT, SNEGSKA (reference sequence). The ends were cut back, 4 bases at V and 4 bases at J, with 17 bases in the middle. The CDR3 sequence is CSATPEAGAYNEQFF. The CDR3 DNA reads TGCAGTGCTACTCCGGAGGCCGGGGCTTACAATGAGCAGTTCTTC.

This chain links TRBV6-5 with TRBJ2-7, with a tentative D call TRBD2 (5 bases). The J call may be incorrect, as the DNA end agrees better with TRBJ2-5. The CDR3 length is 13 residues. Germline V lookup: CDR1 MNHEY, CDR2 SVGAGI. CDR3 sequence reads: CASSYTREETQYF. The CDR3 region has the DNA TGTGCCAGCAGTTACACGCGGGAAGAGACCCAGTACTTC.

This CDR3 reads CASSPAGTSGEQYF. CDR3 DNA: TGTGCCAGCAGTCCCGCCGGGACTAGCGGGGAGCAGTACTTC. The J gene is TRBJ2-7, the V gene TRBV28, with 12 bases fitting TRBD2. Germline-derived CDR1 and CDR2 are MDHEN and SYDVKM. V lost 5 bases, J lost 7 bases, and 6 bases stayed unmatched. The CDR3 sequence is 14 residues long.